In its sample, the clone carrying this TCR beta chain was seen a few times. These data come from a study of blood T cells in healthy people across ages. PCR was performed a second time for about 6 to 12 cycles using a sample-barcoded 5' primer and a J-beta primer mix. TCRdb analysed the 5' RACE reads with MiXCR anew, one entry per CDR3 protein. The sample consists of approximately 800,000 distinct CDR3 sequences, around 25% of them appearing once. The CDR3 has 13 residues. The V end lost 3 bases, the J end lost 10 bases, and 15 bases lay between the germline ends. Germline V gene data show CDR1 as MRHNA and CDR2 as SNTAGT. Per sample, a minimum of 7 million PBMCs were isolated. These same records also appear under a second study, on T cells of mothers and their children. That study adds: The sample comes from 8 or 9 healthy Caucasian donors: mothers and children. Using 1.5 ug per 15 ul, all extracted RNA underwent cDNA synthesis. A primer called M1S, used in the second PCR, added sample barcodes and 2-4 random nucleotides.

The sequenced material came from blood. This clonotype was sampled from a boy younger than 18 in good health. The chain has TRBV6-4 and TRBJ1-1; possibly TRBD1 for D (6 bases). This chain's CDR3 is CASSEGGVGRAFF. The CDR3, as DNA: TGTGCCAGCAGTGAAGGGGGAGTCGGTAGAGCTTTCTTT.